These 25 T cell receptor beta chains originate from one sample sequenced in a study of blood T cell repertoires in COVID-19. The data were produced by immunoSEQ multiplex PCR, yet TCRdb's version contains in-frame clones alone and is incomplete. The data hold about 27,000 clones, with 88% observed a single time. Sample: peripheral blood. These receptors were collected from a woman between 45 and 65 years old with active COVID-19.

This chain joins TRBV18 and TRBJ2-2, with 10 bases identical to TRBD2. The CDR3 runs 15 residues. Per germline, CDR1 KGHSH and CDR2 LQKENI. V shed 6 bases, J shed 5 bases, and the junction held 6 bases outside the gene matches. As DNA, the CDR3 is TGTGCCAGCTCGCCTAGCGGGAGAGAGACCGGGGAGCTGTTTTTT. Residues: CASSPSGRETGELFF.

The CDR3 DNA sequence: TGTGCCAGCAGCCTCAGCACTGAAGCTTTCTTT. The encoded protein is CASSLSTEAFF. The J gene is TRBJ1-1, the V gene TRBV13, with unresolved D. Trimming removed 5 bases from V and 4 bases from J, with 5 bases in between. Germline lookup yields CDR1 PRHDT and CDR2 FYEKMQ (reference sequence). This CDR3 comprises 11 residues.

This chain joins TRBV4-1 and TRBJ2-7; perhaps TRBD2 as D (6 bases). The CDR3 covers 16 residues. Germline V CDR1 and CDR2: MGHRA, YSYEKL. The V end lost 0 bases, the J end lost 7 bases, and 19 bases lay between the germline ends. The CDR3 DNA is TGCGCCAGCAGCCAAGAGGGGACTCCCCGCCTACGGGAGCAGTACTTC. Residues: CASSQEGTPRLREQYF.

This clone was observed a single time. The CDR3 spells CASGSTSGNTGELFF. The CDR3, as DNA: TGTGCCAGCGGATCCACTAGCGGGAACACCGGGGAGCTGTTTTTT. The J gene is TRBJ2-2, the V gene TRBV6-5, with TRBD2 identical over 8 bases. The germline V gene has CDR1 MNHEY and CDR2 SVGAGI. J lost 1 base, V lost 8 bases, and 6 bases had no gene match. The CDR3 length is 15 residues.

The count of this clone is one. The rearrangement joins TRBV6-1 to TRBJ2-3, with TRBD1 as a possible D gene (7 bases). This CDR3 contains 15 residues. From germline, CDR1 is MNHNS and CDR2 SASEGT. Trimming shortened V by 3 bases and J by 0 bases, and 10 bases separated the two germline ends. The CDR3 loop reads CASSDRGTSTDTQYF. The CDR3 nucleotides are TGTGCCAGCAGTGACAGGGGGACTAGCACAGATACGCAGTATTTT.

This clone was counted a single time. The chain joins TRBV5-4 to TRBJ2-3; possibly TRBD2 for D (6 bases). Germline loops: CDR1 SGHNT, CDR2 YYREEE (reference sequence). V shed 7 bases and J shed 3 bases, with 18 bases lying between them. The CDR3 totals 15 residues. CDR3 in amino acids: CASGRDPGGTDTQYF. DNA of the CDR3: TGTGCCAGCGGCCGGGACCCCGGAGGGACAGATACGCAGTATTTT.

As concerns this clone: At one boundary the junction diverges from the germline segment, which might be a read error. The chain joins TRBV5-5 to TRBJ2-7; the match to TRBD2 covers 7 bases. In germline, CDR1 is SGHKS, CDR2 YYEKEE (reference sequence). CDR3 length: 13 residues. The CDR3 sequence is CVSSLAGAYEQYF. The CDR3 nucleotides are TGTGTCAGCAGCTTGGCGGGAGCCTACGAGCAGTACTTC.

The J gene is TRBJ2-1, the V gene TRBV24-1; D gene uncertain. With 1 base removed from V and 8 bases from J, the gap between germline ends came to 8 bases. The CDR3 has 13 amino acids. CDR1 is KGHDR and CDR2 is SFDVKD in the germline V gene. The CDR3: CATSDFLRDEQFF. In nucleotides, the CDR3 is TGTGCCACCAGTGATTTTTTACGGGATGAGCAGTTCTTC.

The gene calls are TRBV23-1 and TRBJ2-7; 12 nucleotides agree with TRBD2. TRBV23-1 counts as an open reading frame of uncertain function. The CDR3 has 16 amino acids. V shed 3 bases and J 3 bases; nucleotides not matched to a gene: 6. The CDR3 loop is CASSHSGLAGNYEQYF. CDR3 nucleotide sequence: TGCGCCAGCAGTCACTCAGGACTAGCGGGAAACTACGAGCAGTACTTC.

The J gene is TRBJ2-2, the V gene TRBV19; 10 nucleotides line up with TRBD2. The ends lost 5 bases at V and 5 bases at J; junction bases unmatched: 5. The V gene's germline CDR1 is LNHDA and CDR2 SQIVND (reference sequence). The CDR3 extends over 15 amino acids. CDR3 sequence (DNA): TGTGCCAGTAGTCGCAAACTAGCGGGGACCGGGGAGCTGTTTTTT. Residues: CASSRKLAGTGELFF.

The chain carries TRBV18 and TRBJ1-1; D gene ambiguous. Germline CDR1 reads KGHSH; CDR2 reads LQKENI. The germline V and J ends were trimmed by 4 bases and 5 bases, with 14 bases remaining between them. This CDR3 region has 14 residues. CDR3 DNA: TGTGCCAGCTCACAAATGTTTGGCTTGACTGAAGCTTTCTTT. It codes for CASSQMFGLTEAFF.

This clone is judged medium-sized. The rearrangement links TRBV2 to TRBJ1-2; D is unresolved. The CDR3 sequence is 15 residues long. Trimming removed 2 bases from V and 1 base from J, with 11 bases in between. Germline V lookup: CDR1 SNHLY, CDR2 FYNNEI. CDR3: CASSETPRFNYGYTF. The CDR3 DNA reads TGTGCCAGCAGTGAAACCCCACGGTTTAACTATGGCTACACCTTC.

The gene calls are TRBV29-1 and TRBJ2-2; TRBD2 matches at 10 bases. CDR3 length: 14 residues. Germline lookup yields CDR1 SQVTM and CDR2 ANQGSEA. V lost 7 bases, J lost 0 bases, and 2 bases stayed unmatched. The CDR3 is CSATSGANTGELFF. The CDR3 bases are TGCAGCGCAACTAGCGGGGCGAACACCGGGGAGCTGTTTTTT.

This chain links TRBV28 with TRBJ2-7, with a possible D match to TRBD1 (5 bases). The CDR3 consists of 16 residues. Between the trimmed V and J ends, which lost 3 bases and 2 bases, there was a span of 17 bases. Germline V CDR1 and CDR2: MDHEN, SYDVKM. The CDR3 nucleotides are TGTGCCAGCAGTTTTATTCGTAGACAGTTACCCTACGAGCAGTACTTC. This translates into CASSFIRRQLPYEQYF.

This clone was observed a handful of times. The rearrangement links TRBV4-1 to TRBJ2-3, with D unresolved. Trimming pared 0 bases from V and 4 bases from J, leaving 17 bases between. Looked up from germline, CDR1 is MGHRA and CDR2 is YSYEKL. CDR3 length equals 17 residues. In nucleotides, the CDR3 is TGCGCCAGCAGCCAAGAGCCGGGTCCACGAGGCGCAGATACGCAGTATTTT. Translating gives CASSQEPGPRGADTQYF.

CDR3 region: CASSLSGRRPYEQYF. The CDR3, as DNA: TGCGCCAGCAGCCTCTCGGGAAGGAGGCCCTACGAGCAGTACTTC. The chain joins TRBV5-1 to TRBJ2-7; tentatively, D is TRBD2 (5 bases). The V end lost 4 bases, the J end lost 2 bases, and 16 bases lay between the germline ends. CDR1 is SGHRS, CDR2 YFSETQ, per germline. The CDR3 length is 15 residues.

The chain joins TRBV29-1 to TRBJ2-2, with 7 bases matching TRBD2. The germline V gene encodes CDR1 SQVTM and CDR2 ANQGSEA. V lost 5 bases and J lost 5; bases outside the gene matches: 2. The CDR3 contains 12 residues. In nucleotides, the CDR3 is TGCAGCGTTCAGCGGGATACCGGGGAGCTGTTTTTT. This sequence encodes CSVQRDTGELFF.

This chain connects TRBV6-4 to TRBJ2-6, with no clear D. The V end lost 6 bases, the J end lost 1 base, and 4 bases lay between the germline ends. CDR1 is MRHNA and CDR2 is SNTAGT in the germline V gene. The CDR3 loop spans 13 amino acids. CDR3 sequence (DNA): TGTGCCAGCAGACATTCTGGGGCCAACGTCCTGACTTTC. This encodes CASRHSGANVLTF.

The chain uses TRBV19 and TRBJ2-2, with 9 positions matching TRBD1. Losses at the gene ends were 9 bases for V and 3 bases for J; bases not matched to a gene: 5. The length of the CDR3 is 14 residues. Germline CDR1 reads LNHDA; CDR2 reads SQIVND (reference sequence). In DNA, the CDR3 is TGTGCCAGCTCCGGGACAGGGTACACCGGGGAGCTGTTTTTT. It specifies CASSGTGYTGELFF. Full variable domain (missing parts from reference TRBV19 and TRBJ2-2): DGGITQSPKYLFRKEGQNVTLSCEQNLNHDAMYWYRQDPGQGLRLIYYSQIVNDFQKGDIAEGYSVSREKKESFPLTVTSAQKNPTAFYLCASSGTGYTGELFFGEGSRLTVL.

This chain links TRBV21-1 with TRBJ2-5; the DNA was not compared with TRBD2, the D call given in the table. TRBV21-1 is a recognized pseudogene. This CDR3 region has 15 residues. For the CDR3, the DNA is TGTGCCAGCAACAAACACACGTCTAGCCAAGAGACCCAGTACTTC. This sequence encodes CASNKHTSSQETQYF.

The V gene is TRBV28, the J gene TRBJ2-7, with 9 bases that match TRBD2. CDR1 is MDHEN, CDR2 SYDVKM, per germline. The CDR3 is 16 amino acids. V lost 3 bases to trimming and J lost 2 bases; unmatched junction nucleotides: 8. The CDR3 nucleotides are TGTGCCAGCAGTTTCCAACTAGCGGGCCTTACCTACGAGCAGTACTTC. This codes for CASSFQLAGLTYEQYF.

Regarding this clone: The same CDR3 arises from other DNA sequences in this sample as well. The chain combines TRBV10-3 with TRBJ1-1; possibly TRBD1 for D (6 bases). Trimming removed 5 bases at V and 5 bases at J, with 9 bases between. This CDR3 has 12 amino acids. CDR1 is ENHRY and CDR2 is SYGVKD in the germline V gene. This CDR3 is CAISQQGTEAFF. The CDR3 nucleotides are TGTGCCATCAGTCAACAGGGTACTGAAGCTTTCTTT.

The chain carries TRBV29-1 and TRBJ1-1, with D possibly being TRBD1 (5 bases). The CDR3 runs 13 residues. Germline CDR1 reads SQVTM; CDR2 reads ANQGSEA. V was clipped by 6 bases and J by 1 base, with 12 bases between them. CDR3 sequence reads: CSVLARGNTEAFF. Written as DNA, the CDR3 is TGCAGCGTCCTCGCTAGGGGGAACACTGAAGCTTTCTTT.

The chain links TRBV2 to TRBJ2-7, with 11 bases that match TRBD2. Germline CDR1 SNHLY, CDR2 FYNNEI. Trimming cost V 3 bases and J 3 bases; bases outside gene matches: 4. The CDR3 sequence is 15 residues long. The chain's CDR3 is CASSDPLAGDYEQYF. DNA for the CDR3: TGTGCCAGCAGTGACCCACTAGCGGGAGACTACGAGCAGTACTTC. Filled out from reference TRBV2 and TRBJ2-7, the complete variable domain reads EPEVTQTPSHQVTQMGQEVILRCVPISNHLYFYWYRQILGQKVEFLVSFYNNEISEKSEIFDDQFSVERPDGSNFTLKIRSTKLEDSAMYFCASSDPLAGDYEQYFGPGTRLTVT.

V gene TRBV12-3 or TRBV12-4 combines with J gene TRBJ1-2; the match to TRBD1 covers 8 bases. Unmatched junction bases numbered 4, after V lost 7 bases and J lost 3 bases. CDR3 length equals 13 residues. CDR3 protein: CASTPDRDYGYTF. The CDR3 region has the DNA TGTGCCAGCACCCCGGACAGGGACTATGGCTACACCTTC.